The clone carrying this T cell receptor beta chain was counted at least ten times. With 1 base removed from V and 4 bases from J, the gap between germline ends came to 16 bases. The CDR3 has 16 amino acids. This sample was included in a study of human T cells and chemical hapten exposure. The library labeled individual cDNA molecules by adding unique molecular identifiers to them. MiXCR was run by TCRdb on the reads, yielding one entry per CDR3 protein. The sample contains roughly 120,000 distinct CDR3 sequences, 8% to 9.5% of which appear only once. Extraction yielded total RNA from whole blood (unfractionated).

The material sequenced was whole blood. The chain links TRBV12-3 or TRBV12-4 to TRBJ1-2; no firm D call. This sequence was found in a human donor in good health. Some clones in this sample may be carry-over from other donors' samples. For the CDR3, the DNA is TGTGCCAGCAGTTTAGTAAGGACGGCCGGGAGCTATGGCTACACCTTC. Its translation is CASSLVRTAGSYGYTF.